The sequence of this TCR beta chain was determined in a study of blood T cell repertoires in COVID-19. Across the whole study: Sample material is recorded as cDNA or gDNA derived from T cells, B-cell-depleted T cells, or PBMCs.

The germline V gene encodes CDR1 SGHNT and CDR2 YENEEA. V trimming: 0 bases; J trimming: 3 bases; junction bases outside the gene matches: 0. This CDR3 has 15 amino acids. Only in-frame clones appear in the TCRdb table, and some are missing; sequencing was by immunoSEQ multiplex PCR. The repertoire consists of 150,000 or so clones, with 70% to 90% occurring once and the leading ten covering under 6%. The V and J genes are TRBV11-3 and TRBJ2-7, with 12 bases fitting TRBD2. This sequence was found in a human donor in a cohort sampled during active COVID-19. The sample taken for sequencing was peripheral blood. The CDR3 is CASSLETSGSYEQYF. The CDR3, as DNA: TGTGCCAGCAGCTTAGAGACTAGCGGGAGCTACGAGCAGTACTTC.